These 22 T cell receptor beta chains were all obtained from the same sample, sequenced in a study of blood T cell repertoires in COVID-19. This table comes from immunoSEQ multiplex PCR, and its TCRdb copy is limited to in-frame clones, with some not included. The sample has 110,000 to 150,000 clones; 70% to 90% are singletons. Sequenced input: PBMCs or T cells enriched from blood (not recorded which). The receptors were gathered from a woman aged 35 to 49 who had recovered from COVID-19.

V is TRBV29-1 and J is TRBJ2-2; 11 positions agree with TRBD1. Trimming cost V 6 bases and J 4 bases; bases outside gene matches: 4. This CDR3 is built from 14 residues. Germline V lookup: CDR1 SQVTM, CDR2 ANQGSEA. CDR3 in amino acids: CSVGTGGVTGELFF. The CDR3 DNA reads TGCAGCGTGGGGACAGGGGGAGTCACCGGGGAGCTGTTTTTT.

V and J are TRBV7-8 and TRBJ2-1; no clear D gene. The CDR3 runs to 13 residues. The ends were cut back, 4 bases at V and 6 bases at J, with 10 bases in the middle. Germline V gene sequence: CDR1 SGHVS, CDR2 FQNEAQ. The CDR3 loop is CASSYQAFNEQFF. In nucleotides, the CDR3 is TGTGCCAGCAGCTACCAGGCATTCAATGAGCAGTTCTTC.

The J gene is TRBJ2-3, the V gene TRBV5-1; TRBD2 aligns across 8 bases. Germline CDR1 and CDR2: SGHRS and YFSETQ. Germline trimming cut 5 bases from V and 6 bases from J; bases unmatched to any gene: 11. This CDR3 is built from 15 residues. Written as DNA, the CDR3 is TGCGCCAGCAGTAAAGGGCAAGCGGGAGTGGATACGCAGTATTTT. Protein: CASSKGQAGVDTQYF.

This chain uses TRBV6-5 with TRBJ2-7, with TRBD1 matching 8 bases. V trimming: 11 bases; J trimming: 4 bases; junction bases outside the gene matches: 10. The CDR3 spans 13 residues. Per the germline V gene, CDR1 is MNHEY and CDR2 is SVGAGI. The CDR3 DNA reads as TGTGCCGGAGCAGGGGGCGCATCGTACGAGCAGTACTTC. Translated: CAGAGGASYEQYF.

The table lists this clone with a few counts. V gene TRBV10-1 combines with J gene TRBJ2-7; 10 nucleotides line up with TRBD2. The CDR3 has 19 amino acids. Trimming cost V 11 bases and J 5 bases; bases outside gene matches: 27. Per germline, CDR1 WNHNN and CDR2 SYGVQD (reference sequence). The CDR3 region has the DNA TGCGCCCGAATTTCGTCCCAGTATGTGGTGCTAGCGGGGGAGGACGAGCAGTACTTC. Protein: CARISSQYVVLAGEDEQYF.

Only one count was recorded for this clone. The chain is built from TRBV9 and TRBJ2-5; TRBD2 agrees at 13 bases. CDR1 is SGDLS, CDR2 YYNGEE, per germline. V dropped 2 bases and J dropped 4; count of bases not matched to a gene: 17. The CDR3 covers 20 residues. The CDR3 region has the DNA TGTGCCAGCAGCGTTCTTCCTGGACTAGCGGGAGTAGCCTCCGGAGAGACCCAGTACTTC. This encodes CASSVLPGLAGVASGETQYF.

The chain recombines TRBV10-3 with TRBJ2-5; possible D gene TRBD1, 6 bases. Germline V gives CDR1 ENHRY, CDR2 SYGVKD. Trimming took off 9 bases at V and 4 bases at J, with 9 bases between the two ends. The CDR3 loop spans 11 amino acids. The CDR3 DNA sequence: TGTGCCATAAGGGACACAGAGACCCAGTACTTC. Encoded protein: CAIRDTETQYF.

The chain links TRBV6-5 to TRBJ1-4; perhaps TRBD1 as D (6 bases). Per germline, CDR1 MNHEY and CDR2 SVGAGI. Trimming left V 6 bases short and J 5 bases short, with 10 bases between. The CDR3 extends over 13 amino acids. The CDR3 loop is CASRPDRNEKLFF. The CDR3 DNA is TGTGCCAGCAGACCCGACAGGAATGAAAAACTGTTTTTT.

This sequence joins TRBV3-1 (or the pseudogene TRBV3-2) and TRBJ2-3; 9 positions match TRBD1. The CDR3 length is 16 residues. V shed 4 bases, J shed 1 base, and the junction held 6 bases outside the gene matches. Germline assignment: CDR1 LGHDT and CDR2 YNNKEL (reference sequence). The DNA for the CDR3 is TGTGCCAGCAGCCGGCGGACAGGGGTGGGCACAGATACGCAGTATTTT. Encoded protein: CASSRRTGVGTDTQYF.

The chain has TRBV7-9 and TRBJ2-5, with D maybe TRBD2 (6 bases). The CDR3 totals 17 residues. Trimming removed 0 bases from V and 0 bases from J, with 14 bases in between. Germline V gene lookup returns CDR1 SEHNR and CDR2 FQNEAQ (reference sequence). CDR3 sequence: CASSLASGRGYQETQYF. CDR3 coding DNA: TGTGCCAGCAGCTTAGCGTCCGGGAGAGGGTACCAAGAGACCCAGTACTTC.

The gene calls are TRBV28 and TRBJ1-5; 8 bases agree with TRBD1. Losses at the gene ends were 6 bases for V and 7 bases for J; bases not matched to a gene: 8. The CDR3 runs to 14 residues. Germline V gives CDR1 MDHEN, CDR2 SYDVKM. CDR3 nucleotide sequence: TGTGCCAGCAGCCTCGGACAGGGAACACAGCCCCAGCATTTT. Amino acid sequence: CASSLGQGTQPQHF.

The chain carries TRBV14 and TRBJ2-1, with 7 bases that match TRBD1. J gave up 4 bases and V 4 bases, and 1 base lay outside the gene matches. CDR3 length: 13 residues. Germline-derived CDR1 and CDR2 are SGHDN and FVKESK. CDR3 DNA: TGTGCCAGCAGCCTGGGACAGTACAATGAGCAGTTCTTC. As protein: CASSLGQYNEQFF.

This chain joins TRBV14 and TRBJ1-1; 10 nucleotides line up with TRBD1. The V segment lost 5 bases and the J segment 4 bases; nucleotides outside the gene matches: 10. From germline, CDR1 is SGHDN and CDR2 FVKESK. The CDR3 runs to 16 residues. The CDR3 DNA sequence: TGTGCCAGCAGCTATCGGACAGGGGGGGAGAGCACTGAAGCTTTCTTT. It translates to CASSYRTGGESTEAFF.

The chain recombines TRBV24-1 with TRBJ1-2, with TRBD1 as a possible D gene (5 bases). Germline CDR1 is KGHDR and CDR2 is SFDVKD. CDR3 length: 14 residues. Trimming pared 6 bases from V and 4 bases from J, leaving 14 bases between. Written as DNA, the CDR3 is TGTGCCACCAGTCCTGCAGGGTTCGGCTATGGCTACACCTTC. Translated, it gives CATSPAGFGYGYTF.

This clone was counted only a few times. The V gene is TRBV6-4, the J gene TRBJ2-7; 9 bases are a match to TRBD2. With 3 bases clipped from V and 3 bases from J, the junction kept 6 bases outside the gene matches. This CDR3 is built from 15 residues. Per germline, CDR1 MRHNA and CDR2 SNTAGT. CDR3 region: CASSEREGEGYEQYF. In DNA, the CDR3 is TGTGCCAGCAGTGAGCGGGAGGGCGAGGGCTACGAGCAGTACTTC.

This clone was seen a few times. The rearrangement joins TRBV18 to TRBJ1-5; D is unresolved. Germline loops: CDR1 KGHSH, CDR2 LQKENI. Trimming took 2 bases from V and 6 from J, leaving 14 bases between them. The CDR3 length is 15 residues. CDR3 residues: CASSPGGGSSQPQHF. The CDR3, as DNA: TGTGCCAGCTCACCAGGAGGAGGGAGTTCTCAGCCCCAGCATTTT.

The chain employs TRBV19 and TRBJ2-1; no definite D call. Germline V gene lookup returns CDR1 LNHDA and CDR2 SQIVND (reference sequence). The CDR3 length is 13 residues. Trimming took 8 bases from V and 0 from J, leaving 8 bases between them. CDR3 DNA sequence: TGTGCCAGTCGGTCAAGCTCCTACAATGAGCAGTTCTTC. Protein: CASRSSSYNEQFF. Full variable domain (remainder filled in from reference TRBV19 and TRBJ2-1): DGGITQSPKYLFRKEGQNVTLSCEQNLNHDAMYWYRQDPGQGLRLIYYSQIVNDFQKGDIAEGYSVSREKKESFPLTVTSAQKNPTAFYLCASRSSSYNEQFFGPGTRLTVL.

The rearrangement uses TRBV19 and TRBJ1-2; D uncertain. CDR3 size: 14 residues. Between the trimmed V and J ends, which lost 5 bases and 1 base, there was a span of 11 bases. Germline V gene sequence: CDR1 LNHDA, CDR2 SQIVND (reference sequence). DNA of the CDR3: TGTGCCAGTAGTCTGCGTACGGGTAACTATGGCTACACCTTC. Protein product: CASSLRTGNYGYTF.

This sequence joins TRBV27 and TRBJ2-7, with 11 bases aligning to TRBD1. The CDR3 runs 16 residues. V was clipped by 6 bases and J by 5 bases; unmatched bases: 12. CDR1 and CDR2 from the germline V gene are MNHEY and SMNVEV (reference sequence). Written as DNA, the CDR3 is TGTGCCAGCAGCCCCCCCAGGACAGGGGGCTTGAACGAGCAGTACTTC. This translates into CASSPPRTGGLNEQYF.

This clone turned up a few times. The gene calls are TRBV5-4 and TRBJ2-5; 7 bases fit TRBD2. Germline values: CDR1 SGHNT, CDR2 YYREEE (reference sequence). The CDR3 is 16 residues long. V shed 4 bases, J shed 2 bases, and the junction held 11 bases outside the gene matches. The CDR3 nucleotides are TGTGCCAGCAGCATCTATGGTGGGAGGGGACAAGAGACCCAGTACTTC. It codes for CASSIYGGRGQETQYF. The entire variable domain, with the rest obtained from reference TRBV5-4 and TRBJ2-5, is as follows: ETGVTQSPTHLIKTRGQQVTLRCSSQSGHNTVSWYQQALGQGPQFIFQYYREEENGRGNFPPRFSGLQFPNYSSELNVNALELDDSALYLCASSIYGGRGQETQYFGPGTRLLVL.

The chain carries TRBV2 and TRBJ2-2; maybe TRBD1 (6 bases). CDR1 SNHLY and CDR2 FYNNEI come from the germline V gene. V dropped 1 base and J dropped 4 bases, with 7 bases sitting between them. The CDR3 has 14 residues. The CDR3 spells CASSEGTATGELFF. Here the CDR3 DNA reads TGTGCCAGCAGTGAAGGGACAGCCACCGGGGAGCTGTTTTTT.

With respect to this clone: The sample contains more than one DNA sequence encoding this CDR3. The chain joins TRBV27 to TRBJ1-2; D gene ambiguous. In germline, CDR1 is MNHEY, CDR2 SMNVEV (reference sequence). The CDR3 runs 13 residues. Trimming left V 0 bases short and J 3 bases short, with 5 bases between. The CDR3: CASSLSGDYGYTF. CDR3 sequence (DNA): TGTGCCAGCAGTTTATCGGGCGACTATGGCTACACCTTC.